The following is a TCR beta chain sequence with its context. This clone was seen only a few times. The antigen it binds to is not known. No much larger clone exists at a distance of one base, and base qualities are not known. The data originate from a study of beta chain features in type 1 diabetes (dated by TCRdb to the late 2010s). With respect to the entire study: Mean age, gender distribution, total cell number and subset yield were not different between patients and healthy donors. A total of some 100,000,000 sorted cells were examined across all samples, and the number of cells per subset was strongly correlated with RNA yield. The study compared TCRB repertoires of sorted circulating CD4+ T cell subsets between recently diagnosed type 1 diabetes patients and matched healthy donors. Whereas all 30 or so donors provided naive and central memory subsets, regulatory and stem cell-like memory subsets were isolated from just 8 patients and roughly 8 healthy donors. The research as a whole found: Shorter templates might have been favored by PCR, but patient and control samples were amplified and corrected together, so both groups would have been affected equally by any skew. Sequencing cDNA rather than genomic DNA could over-represent highly expressing activated cells, although activation and CD3 levels did not differ between groups. Naive, central memory and regulatory TCRB repertoires appeared to be more similar among patients than among healthy donors. At VDJ recombination sites, patients with type 1 diabetes made fewer insertions and deleted more nucleotides, a pattern implying thymic rearrangement abnormalities. A moderate but significant shortening of TCRB CDR3 length was observed in type 1 diabetes patients in all four CD4+ subsets. HLA sub-analyses involved small numbers of individuals, so any influence of HLA type on TCRB rearrangement remained unresolved.

Each donor gave one peripheral blood draw, approximately 100 mL on average, collected into heparinised tubes. Naive, central memory, regulatory and stem cell-like memory CD4+ T cells were sorted on a BD FACSAria II using a panel including CD45RO, CCR7, CD25, CD127, CD95 and CD27. Purity was above 95% for every sorted population. Right away, PBMCs were isolated by Lymphoprep density gradient centrifugation and were stained directly, with no culture step. To minimize batch effects, samples were stained and sorted in pairs, one healthy donor with one patient per experiment. All of the isolated RNA was reverse transcribed with the High Capacity cDNA Reverse Transcription Kit, so expressed TCRB transcripts were sequenced. Deep immunoSEQ sequencing was applied to naive, central memory and regulatory T cell samples, giving an average of about 3.4 million total reads per sample. After sorted cells were lysed in RLT buffer, RNA was extracted with DNase-treated RNeasy Micro or Mini kits, with the choice depending on cell number. To prevent cross-contamination, every cell subset was processed on its own, while patient and healthy donor samples were processed together. The immunoSEQ multiplex PCR was used to amplify TCRB sequences from cDNA, yielding 87-bp fragments that span the CDR3 region. Amplicons were sequenced on the Illumina HiSeq platform. The published analysis was carried out like this. Synthetic template baselines were used to correct PCR bias computationally, reads within Hamming distance 2 were collapsed together, and singletons that could not be merged were discarded. By aligning reads against IMGT, V, D and J genes, CDR3 length, and insertions or deletions at six rearrangement sites were assigned. Within each subset, clonotype counts were normalized to sorted cell number, after which true diversity and Gini coefficients were computed with the tcR R package. The overlap coefficient, calculated on TCRB nucleotide sequences, was used to measure repertoire sharing. Out-of-frame TCRB sequences from naive cells were analyzed as a proxy for the pre-selection repertoire. TCRdb retrieved this table from immuneACCESS and kept in-frame rearrangements only. Not all clones are present; in checked studies, unresolved V genes account for under half, and no reason is known for the remainder. V, J and clone size are taken as reported in that table, and D and trimming were inferred from the DNA itself. The sample table shows some 250,000 clones, and approximately 14% are seen once. The top ten clonotypes cover roughly 0.02% of the sample.

The sequence came from a man younger than 40 with type 1 diabetes. Sequenced material: naive CD4+ T cells from blood. The cell subset or site label corresponds to: true naive CD4+ T cells.

CDR3 reads: CASSLETVLNEQFF. The DNA is TGTGCCAGCTCGCTGGAGACAGTCCTTAATGAGCAGTTCTTC. The chain couples TRBV18 to TRBJ2-1; TRBD1 might be the D gene, on 5 matching bases. V loses 6 bases, J loses 7 bases, and the germline ends lie 16 bases apart. Via the germline V gene, CDR1 is KGHSH and CDR2 LQKENI. Counted from cysteine to phenylalanine, this CDR3 has 14 amino acids. Of all the DNA, just the CDR3 is kept, 42 bases in frame from base 1. The CDR3 plus the reference TRBV18 and TRBJ2-1 genes for the other parts give the full variable domain: NAGVMQNPRHLVRRRGQEARLRCSPMKGHSHVYWYRQLPEEGLKFMVYLQKENIIDESGMPKERFSAEFPKEGPSILRIQQVVRGDSAAYFCASSLETVLNEQFFGPGTRLTVL.